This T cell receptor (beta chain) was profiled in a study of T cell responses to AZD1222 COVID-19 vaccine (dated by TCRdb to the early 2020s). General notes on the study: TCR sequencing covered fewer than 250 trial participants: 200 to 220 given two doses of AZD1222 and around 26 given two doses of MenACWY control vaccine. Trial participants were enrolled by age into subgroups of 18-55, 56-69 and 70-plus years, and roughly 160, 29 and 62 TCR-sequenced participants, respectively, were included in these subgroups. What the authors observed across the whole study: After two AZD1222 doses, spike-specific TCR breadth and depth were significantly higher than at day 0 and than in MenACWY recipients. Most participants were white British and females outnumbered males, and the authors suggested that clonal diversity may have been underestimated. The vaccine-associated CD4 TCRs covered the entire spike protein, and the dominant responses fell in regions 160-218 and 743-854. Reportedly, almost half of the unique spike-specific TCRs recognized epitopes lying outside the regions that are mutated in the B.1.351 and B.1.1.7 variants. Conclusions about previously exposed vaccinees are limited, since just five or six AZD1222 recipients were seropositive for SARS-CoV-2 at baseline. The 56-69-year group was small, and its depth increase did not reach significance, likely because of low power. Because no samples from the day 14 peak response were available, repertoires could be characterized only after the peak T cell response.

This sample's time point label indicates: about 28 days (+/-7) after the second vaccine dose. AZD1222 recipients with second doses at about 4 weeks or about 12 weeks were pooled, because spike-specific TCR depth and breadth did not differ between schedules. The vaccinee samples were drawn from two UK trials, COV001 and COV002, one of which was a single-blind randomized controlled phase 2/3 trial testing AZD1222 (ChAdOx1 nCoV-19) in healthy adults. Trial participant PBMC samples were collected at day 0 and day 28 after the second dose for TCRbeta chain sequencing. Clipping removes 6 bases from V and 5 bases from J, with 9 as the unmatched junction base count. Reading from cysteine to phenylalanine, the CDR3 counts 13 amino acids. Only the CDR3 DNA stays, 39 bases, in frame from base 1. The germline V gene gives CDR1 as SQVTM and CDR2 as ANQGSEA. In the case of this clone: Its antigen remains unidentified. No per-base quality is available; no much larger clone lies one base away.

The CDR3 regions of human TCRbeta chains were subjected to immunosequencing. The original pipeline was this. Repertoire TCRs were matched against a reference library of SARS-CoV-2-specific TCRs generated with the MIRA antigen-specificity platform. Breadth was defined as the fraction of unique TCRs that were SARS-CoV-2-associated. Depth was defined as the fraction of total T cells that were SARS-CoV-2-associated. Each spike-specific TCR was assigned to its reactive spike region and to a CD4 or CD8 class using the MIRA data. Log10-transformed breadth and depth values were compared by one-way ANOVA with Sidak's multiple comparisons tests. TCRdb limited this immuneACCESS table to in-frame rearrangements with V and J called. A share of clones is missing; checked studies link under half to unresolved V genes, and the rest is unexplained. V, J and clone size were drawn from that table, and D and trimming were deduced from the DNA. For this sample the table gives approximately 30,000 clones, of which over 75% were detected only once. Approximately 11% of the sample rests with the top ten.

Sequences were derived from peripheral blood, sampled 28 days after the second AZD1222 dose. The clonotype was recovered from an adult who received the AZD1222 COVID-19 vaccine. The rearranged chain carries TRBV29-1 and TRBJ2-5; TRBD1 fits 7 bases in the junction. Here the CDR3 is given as CSVRDSGSETQYF. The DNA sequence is TGCAGCGTCCGGGACAGCGGATCGGAGACCCAGTACTTC. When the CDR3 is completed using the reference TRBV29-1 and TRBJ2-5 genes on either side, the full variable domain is SAVISQKPSRDICQRGTSLTIQCQVDSQVTMMFWYRQQPGQSLTLIATANQGSEATYESGFVIDKFPISRPNLTFSTLTVSNMSPEDSSIYLCSVRDSGSETQYFGPGTRLLVL.